This TCR beta chain was sequenced in a study of blood T cell repertoires in COVID-19. Across the study: The United States, Italy and Spain supplied acute and convalescent COVID-19 samples.

Sequenced by immunoSEQ multiplex PCR; TCRdb stores in-frame clones only, minus some. The sample lists about 180,000 clones; roughly 80% were seen once. CDR1 and CDR2 (germline): MDHEN, SYDVKM. V lost 3 bases and J 3 bases, leaving 13 bases between the germline ends. The CDR3 has 15 amino acids. The rearrangement uses TRBV28 and TRBJ2-3; TRBD1 might be the D (5 bases). Sequences were obtained from peripheral blood. The TCR sequence derives from a woman in her seventies with acute or convalescent COVID-19. The CDR3 region is CASSFSGNPTDTQYF. The DNA of the CDR3 is TGTGCCAGCAGTTTTTCAGGGAACCCGACAGATACGCAGTATTTT.